Following are 11 T cell receptor beta chains from one sample sequenced in a study of shared clonotypes between healthy human individuals. Using immunoSEQ multiplex PCR, the repertoire was profiled, and TCRdb retains in-frame clones only, with some absent. This table has 2 million or so clones, approximately 94% appearing once. Terminally differentiated effector memory CD45RA+ cells were left out of the naive CD8 fraction, which was CD45RO-negative and positively selected for CCR7. The sample taken for sequencing was naive CD8+ T cells sorted from blood. The receptors shown here come from a young man in good health.

This chain links TRBV10-1 with TRBJ2-7; D unresolved. The CDR3 is 12 residues long. The V end was cut by 4 bases, the J end by 2 bases, with 6 bases between. In germline, CDR1 is WNHNN, CDR2 SYGVQD (reference sequence). The DNA of the CDR3 is TGCGCCAGCAGTGGTACAGCCTACGAGCAGTACTTC. Its protein product is CASSGTAYEQYF.

V usage is TRBV27 and J usage is TRBJ2-2, with D possibly TRBD2 on 5 matching bases. From germline, CDR1 is MNHEY and CDR2 SMNVEV (reference sequence). The V gene lost 0 bases and the J gene lost 2 bases, with 10 bases spanning the gap. This CDR3 spans 16 amino acids. The CDR3 DNA reads as TGTGCCAGCAGTTTATCGAATCGGGGAAACACCGGGGAGCTGTTTTTT. Translation gives CASSLSNRGNTGELFF.

This chain uses TRBV4-1 with TRBJ2-7; perhaps TRBD1 as D (6 bases). Trimming took 6 bases from V and 1 from J, leaving 19 bases between them. Germline values: CDR1 MGHRA, CDR2 YSYEKL. The CDR3 sequence is 16 residues long. CDR3 sequence (DNA): TGCGCCAGCAGTCCAGAACAGGGAACGGGGTCCTACGAGCAGTACTTC. Encoded protein: CASSPEQGTGSYEQYF.

The rearrangement joins TRBV9 to TRBJ1-4; TRBD1 matches at 7 bases. The CDR3 extends over 13 amino acids. Trimming cost V 4 bases and J 8 bases; bases outside gene matches: 5. CDR1 is SGDLS and CDR2 is YYNGEE in the germline V gene. The CDR3 DNA sequence: TGTGCCAGCAGCCAAAGGACAGGAGAAAAACTGTTTTTT. It codes for CASSQRTGEKLFF.

A remark on this clone: The same CDR3 is also encoded by other DNA sequences in this sample. This chain connects TRBV9 to TRBJ2-7; 7 bases are shared with TRBD1. The junction had 4 bases not matched to a gene; V was cut back by 0 bases and J by 1 base. Germline CDR1 reads SGDLS; CDR2 reads YYNGEE. The CDR3 spans 15 residues. CDR3 amino acids: CASSVGTGISYEQYF. In nucleotides, the CDR3 is TGTGCCAGCAGCGTAGGGACAGGTATATCCTACGAGCAGTACTTC.

The chain has TRBV5-1 and TRBJ2-7; possible D gene TRBD1, 6 bases. The CDR3 is 17 amino acids. V was shortened by 0 bases and J by 1 base, with 17 bases between the two germline ends. Germline values: CDR1 SGHRS, CDR2 YFSETQ. The CDR3 protein is CASSLEGTLRDSYEQYF. Here the CDR3 DNA reads TGCGCCAGCAGCTTGGAGGGGACACTTCGAGATTCCTACGAGCAGTACTTC.

The chain couples TRBV13 to TRBJ2-7, with D perhaps being TRBD1 or TRBD2 (5 bases each). Trimming pared 2 bases from V and 3 bases from J, leaving 17 bases between. Per germline, CDR1 PRHDT and CDR2 FYEKMQ (reference sequence). The CDR3 loop spans 16 amino acids. The CDR3 region is CASSLRDSGADYEQYF. The CDR3 DNA sequence: TGTGCCAGCAGCTTACGGGATTCCGGGGCTGACTACGAGCAGTACTTC.

The chain carries TRBV9 and TRBJ1-1; 7 positions agree with TRBD1. V lost 4 bases, J lost 5 bases, and 11 bases stayed unmatched. CDR3 length: 15 amino acids. The germline CDR1 and CDR2 sequences are SGDLS and YYNGEE. CDR3 nucleotide sequence: TGTGCCAGCAGCCTAGGACAGGCGTTTCGTACTGAAGCTTTCTTT. Translation gives CASSLGQAFRTEAFF.

The CDR3 spells CATRGQPETQYF. CDR3 coding DNA: TGTGCCACCAGGGGACAGCCAGAGACCCAGTACTTC. The V and J genes are TRBV15 and TRBJ2-5, with 7 bases aligning to TRBD1. V was clipped by 6 bases and J by 4 bases; unmatched bases: 2. CDR1 and CDR2 (germline): LNHNV, YYDKDF (reference sequence). The length of the CDR3 is 12 residues.

Only one count was recorded for this clone. The genes are TRBV28 and TRBJ2-5; 11 nucleotides align to TRBD2. The germline CDR1 and CDR2 sequences are MDHEN and SYDVKM. Trimming cost V 8 bases and J 5 bases; bases outside gene matches: 10. The CDR3 covers 15 residues. The CDR3 bases are TGTGCCAGCCGGGGTAGCGGGGGGGCCTGGGAGACCCAGTACTTC. Translated, it gives CASRGSGGAWETQYF.

CDR3 in DNA: TGTGCCAGCAGCCCGGTGGACAGGGGGCGGTACGAGCAGTACTTC. As protein: CASSPVDRGRYEQYF. This chain links TRBV9 with TRBJ2-7; 11 nucleotides line up with TRBD1. Unmatched junction bases numbered 7, after V lost 4 bases and J lost 4 bases. This CDR3 contains 15 residues. Germline values: CDR1 SGDLS, CDR2 YYNGEE. The full variable domain, in which reference TRBV9 and TRBJ2-7 provide the parts outside the CDR3, is DSGVTQTPKHLITATGQRVTLRCSPRSGDLSVYWYQQSLDQGLQFLIQYYNGEERAKGNILERFSAQQFPDLHSELNLSSLELGDSALYFCASSPVDRGRYEQYFGPGTRLTVT.